This TCR beta chain emerged from a study of blood T cell repertoires in COVID-19. Overall study: Sample material is recorded as cDNA or gDNA derived from T cells, B-cell-depleted T cells, or PBMCs.

The repertoire was sequenced with immunoSEQ multiplex PCR; TCRdb's copy has only in-frame clones and lacks some. The sample has 200,000 to 250,000 clones, about 90% seen once. Within 2 weeks before study entry, exposed participants met a COVID-19 case. The sequence was obtained from a man aged 50-59 years who had been exposed to COVID-19. Sequencing input: PBMCs or T cells enriched from blood (not recorded which).

The CDR3 sequence is CASSQANEKLFF. CDR3 in DNA: TGTGCCAGCAGCCAGGCTAATGAAAAACTGTTTTTT. The J gene is TRBJ1-4, the V gene TRBV7-2; D is unclear. The germline V gene encodes CDR1 SGHTA and CDR2 FQGNSA. This CDR3 spans 12 amino acids. The V gene lost 5 bases and the J gene lost 3 bases, with 4 bases spanning the gap.